The entry below gives a single T cell receptor (beta chain) sequence along with its context. These data originate in a study of neoadjuvant anti-PD-1 for oral cavity cancer. Study-level background: Nivolumab at 3 mg/kg was mostly given biweekly, three to four doses, pre-surgery.

CDR3 length equals 13 residues. CDR1 is SNHLY, CDR2 FYNNEI, per germline. Unmatched junction bases numbered 8, after V lost 8 bases and J lost 7 bases. Produced via immunoSEQ multiplex PCR; TCRdb's table is partial and in-frame only. The data show 11,000 to 15,000 clones, less than 75% seen once. The time point here: after neoadjuvant nivolumab, at surgical resection. Patients were newly diagnosed with stage II-IVA oral cavity squamous cell carcinoma without prior systemic or radiation treatment. PBMCs were not maintained or expanded in culture before analysis. The sequence was obtained from a person between 40 and 85 years old with oral cavity squamous cell carcinoma. Sequences were derived from PBMCs, sampled after nivolumab (anti-PD-1) treatment. The V gene is TRBV2, the J gene TRBJ2-7; 10 bases agree with TRBD2. The CDR3: CASSLAGVGEQYF. The CDR3, as DNA: TGTGCCAGCTCCCTAGCGGGAGTGGGTGAGCAGTACTTC. Variable domain in full (rest from reference TRBV2 and TRBJ2-7): EPEVTQTPSHQVTQMGQEVILRCVPISNHLYFYWYRQILGQKVEFLVSFYNNEISEKSEIFDDQFSVERPDGSNFTLKIRSTKLEDSAMYFCASSLAGVGEQYFGPGTRLTVT.